A selection of T cell receptor beta chains follows, all from one sample in a study of identical twins. TCRdb re-derived calls from the 5' RACE reads in MiXCR, one entry per CDR3 protein. The data show a few hundred thousand distinct CDR3 sequences, about a fifth seen once. The sequenced sample consisted of naive T cells sorted from blood. These receptors were taken from a man aged 45-65 years in good health. The CDR3 runs from the conserved cysteine through the conserved F or W. The D gene is left open where the match is weak. Clone size is given for some rows only: seen once, a few or many times, or a class if the clone is expanded.

j_gene: TRBJ1-1; d_gene: .; abundance: many; v_gene: TRBV20-1; CDR3aa: CSARDTDSRAFF; CDR3nt: TGCAGTGCCCGGGACACGGATTCTAGGGCTTTCTTT
j_gene: TRBJ2-7; d_gene: TRBD1; abundance: .; v_gene: TRBV7-9; CDR3aa: CASRPGTGVDEQYF; CDR3nt: TGTGCCAGCAGACCCGGGACAGGGGTCGACGAGCAGTACTTC
j_gene: TRBJ2-1; d_gene: TRBD2; abundance: few; v_gene: TRBV12-3/TRBV12-4; CDR3aa: CASSASSGISYNEQFF; CDR3nt: TGTGCCAGCAGTGCCTCTAGCGGGATCTCCTACAATGAGCAGTTCTTC
j_gene: TRBJ1-4; d_gene: .; abundance: .; v_gene: TRBV3-1; CDR3aa: CASSQAPGGGEDF; CDR3nt: TGTGCCAGCAGCCAAGCACCCGGGGGAGGGGAGGATTTT
j_gene: TRBJ2-3; d_gene: TRBD1; abundance: .; v_gene: TRBV7-2; CDR3aa: CASSFPRQGTDTQYF; CDR3nt: TGTGCCAGCAGCTTCCCAAGACAGGGAACAGATACGCAGTATTTT
j_gene: TRBJ2-3; d_gene: .; abundance: many; v_gene: TRBV6-1; CDR3aa: CASSEQGDTQYF; CDR3nt: TGTGCCAGCAGTGAACAGGGGGATACGCAGTATTTT
j_gene: TRBJ2-3; d_gene: .; abundance: few; v_gene: TRBV20-1; CDR3aa: CSARKATSTDTQYF; CDR3nt: TGCAGTGCTAGAAAAGCAACTAGCACAGATACGCAGTATTTT
j_gene: TRBJ2-5; d_gene: TRBD1; abundance: many; v_gene: TRBV6-1; CDR3aa: CASRWTGADQETQYF; CDR3nt: TGTGCCAGCAGGTGGACAGGGGCAGATCAAGAGACCCAGTACTTC
j_gene: TRBJ1-5; d_gene: .; abundance: many; v_gene: TRBV7-8; CDR3aa: CASSLAGTQNSNQPQHF; CDR3nt: TGTGCCAGCAGCCTGGCCGGGACTCAGAACAGCAATCAGCCCCAGCATTTT
j_gene: TRBJ2-1; d_gene: .; abundance: many; v_gene: TRBV15; CDR3aa: CATSEAGSRYNEQFF; CDR3nt: TGTGCCACCAGCGAAGCCGGGAGCCGATACAATGAGCAGTTCTTC
j_gene: TRBJ1-2; d_gene: TRBD1; abundance: few; v_gene: TRBV7-2; CDR3aa: CASSSTLRTGANGYTF; CDR3nt: TGTGCCAGCAGCTCAACACTAAGGACAGGGGCCAACGGCTACACCTTC
j_gene: TRBJ1-5; d_gene: .; abundance: many; v_gene: TRBV2; CDR3aa: CASSRTGFNQPQHF; CDR3nt: TGTGCCAGCAGTCGAACAGGGTTCAATCAGCCCCAGCATTTT
j_gene: TRBJ2-1; d_gene: TRBD2; abundance: .; v_gene: TRBV4-2; CDR3aa: CASSQMASGGFYNEQFF; CDR3nt: TGTGCCAGCAGCCAGATGGCTAGCGGGGGATTCTACAATGAGCAGTTCTTC
j_gene: TRBJ2-7; d_gene: .; abundance: few; v_gene: TRBV2; CDR3aa: CASSEVRQGGEQYF; CDR3nt: TGTGCCAGCAGTGAAGTACGCCAGGGTGGCGAGCAGTACTTC
j_gene: TRBJ1-2; d_gene: .; abundance: .; v_gene: TRBV6-2/TRBV6-3; CDR3aa: CASSYGVANYGYTF; CDR3nt: TGTGCCAGCAGTTATGGCGTTGCTAACTATGGCTACACCTTC
j_gene: TRBJ2-2; d_gene: TRBD1; abundance: many; v_gene: TRBV12-3/TRBV12-4; CDR3aa: CASRLSGTGGTGELFF; CDR3nt: TGTGCCAGCAGACTCAGCGGGACAGGGGGCACCGGGGAGCTGTTTTTT
j_gene: TRBJ2-7; d_gene: .; abundance: many; v_gene: TRBV15; CDR3aa: CATSMVDYEQYF; CDR3nt: TGTGCCACCAGCATGGTAGACTACGAGCAGTACTTC
j_gene: TRBJ1-2; d_gene: TRBD1; abundance: many; v_gene: TRBV2; CDR3aa: CASTGGQGYGYTF; CDR3nt: TGTGCCAGCACCGGGGGACAGGGCTATGGCTACACCTTC
j_gene: TRBJ2-2; d_gene: TRBD2; abundance: .; v_gene: TRBV5-5; CDR3aa: CASSLTVAGGTGELFF; CDR3nt: TGTGCCAGCAGCTTGACCGTCGCGGGGGGCACCGGGGAGCTGTTTTTT
j_gene: TRBJ2-2; d_gene: TRBD1; abundance: .; v_gene: TRBV27; CDR3aa: CASSLPTGLLTGELFF; CDR3nt: TGTGCCAGCAGTTTACCGACAGGGTTACTCACCGGGGAGCTGTTTTTT
j_gene: TRBJ2-3; d_gene: .; abundance: .; v_gene: TRBV5-1; CDR3aa: CASSLVSAGTDTQYF; CDR3nt: TGCGCCAGCAGCTTGGTTTCAGCTGGGACAGATACGCAGTATTTT
j_gene: TRBJ2-7; d_gene: TRBD2; abundance: .; v_gene: TRBV27; CDR3aa: CTSSRLAETAYEQYF; CDR3nt: TGTACCAGCAGTCGACTAGCGGAAACCGCCTACGAGCAGTACTTC
j_gene: TRBJ2-2; d_gene: TRBD2; abundance: few; v_gene: TRBV4-3; CDR3aa: CASSQAWLAGGTTGELFF; CDR3nt: TGCGCCAGCAGCCAGGCCTGGCTAGCGGGGGGGACCACCGGGGAGCTGTTTTTT
j_gene: TRBJ2-7; d_gene: .; abundance: .; v_gene: TRBV5-6; CDR3aa: CASSQRDLSYEQYF; CDR3nt: TGTGCCAGCAGCCAGAGGGACTTGTCCTACGAGCAGTACTTC